This T cell receptor (beta chain) was identified in a study of human T cells and chemical hapten exposure. Whole-study context: Minor volume differences among pooled libraries chiefly drove per-sample TCR yield variation. The study's findings and limits: TCRs at a frequency above 1 in 1000 stayed unchanged with DPC sensitization.

Stated time point: healthy volunteer bleed at 2 weeks. Unfractionated whole blood was the source from which total RNA was extracted. For the library, individual cDNA molecules each received unique molecular identifiers. Authors' processing steps: Samples ranged from roughly 23,224 to 690,600 TCRs, with a median of roughly 96,000. TCRdb reanalysed the RACE reads using MiXCR and keeps one entry per CDR3 protein. The V and J calls were determined by TCRdb, not by the authors. The profile shows roughly 30,000 distinct CDR3 sequences, 6.5% to 8.5% of them singletons. A remark on this clonotype: Antigen unknown. A read error may be the cause here, since a much bigger clone is one base away.

This CDR3 has 16 residues. The V segment lost 4 bases and the J segment 5 bases; nucleotides outside the gene matches: 12. Looked up from germline, CDR1 is SGHAT and CDR2 is FQNNGV. Sequenced material: whole blood. The source is a human donor in good health. Some clones in this sample may be carry-over from other donors' samples. The chain uses TRBV11-2 and TRBJ2-5; 8 bases match TRBD1. CDR3: CASSSTRTGLTETQYF. The CDR3 DNA reads as TGTGCCAGCAGCTCTACGCGGACAGGGTTGACGGAGACCCAGTACTTC.